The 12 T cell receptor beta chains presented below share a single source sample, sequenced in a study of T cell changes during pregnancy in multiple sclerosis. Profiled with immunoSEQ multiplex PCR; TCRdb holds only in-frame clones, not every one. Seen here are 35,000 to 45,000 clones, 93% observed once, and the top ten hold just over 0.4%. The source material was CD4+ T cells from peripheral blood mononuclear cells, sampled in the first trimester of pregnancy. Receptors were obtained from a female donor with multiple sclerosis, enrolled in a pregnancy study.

This CDR3 reads CASSLDRGRGYTF. CDR3 nucleotide sequence: TGTGCCAGCAGCCTGGACAGGGGGCGAGGCTACACCTTC. This chain links TRBV7-9 with TRBJ1-2, with TRBD1 matching over 11 bases. In germline, CDR1 is SEHNR, CDR2 FQNEAQ (reference sequence). V gave up 5 bases and J gave up 8 bases; unmatched junction bases: 4. The CDR3 totals 13 residues.

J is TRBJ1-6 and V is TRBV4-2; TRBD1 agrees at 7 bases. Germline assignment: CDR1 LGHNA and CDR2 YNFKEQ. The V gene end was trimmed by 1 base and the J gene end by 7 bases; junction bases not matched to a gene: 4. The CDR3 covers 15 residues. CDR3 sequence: CASSQATGYNSPLHF. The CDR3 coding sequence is TGTGCCAGCAGCCAAGCGACAGGGTACAATTCACCCCTCCACTTT.

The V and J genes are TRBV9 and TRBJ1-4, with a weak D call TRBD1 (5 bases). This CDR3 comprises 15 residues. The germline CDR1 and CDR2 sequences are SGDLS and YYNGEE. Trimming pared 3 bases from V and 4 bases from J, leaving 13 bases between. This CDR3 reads CASSEGISYNEKLFF. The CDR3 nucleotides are TGTGCCAGCAGCGAGGGGATATCGTATAATGAAAAACTGTTTTTT.

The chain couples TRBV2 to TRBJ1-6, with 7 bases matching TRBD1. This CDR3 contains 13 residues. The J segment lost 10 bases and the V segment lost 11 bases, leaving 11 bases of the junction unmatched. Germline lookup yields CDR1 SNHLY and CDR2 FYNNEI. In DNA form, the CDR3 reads TGTGCCGGAAGACAGGGACGAGAATCACCCCTCCACTTT. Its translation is CAGRQGRESPLHF.

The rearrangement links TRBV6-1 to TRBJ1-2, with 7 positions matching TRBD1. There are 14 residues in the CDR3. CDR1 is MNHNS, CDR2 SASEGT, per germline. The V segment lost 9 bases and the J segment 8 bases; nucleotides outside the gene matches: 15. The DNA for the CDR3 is TGTGCCAGTAAACCCGACTTGACAGGGCAAGGCTACACCTTC. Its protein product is CASKPDLTGQGYTF.

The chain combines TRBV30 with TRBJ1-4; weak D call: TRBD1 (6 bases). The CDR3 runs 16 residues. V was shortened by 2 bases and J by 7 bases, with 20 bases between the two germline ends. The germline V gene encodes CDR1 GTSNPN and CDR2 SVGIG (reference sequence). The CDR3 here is CAWSRARGASGEKLFF. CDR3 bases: TGTGCCTGGAGTCGGGCTCGGGGGGCTAGTGGTGAAAAACTGTTTTTT.

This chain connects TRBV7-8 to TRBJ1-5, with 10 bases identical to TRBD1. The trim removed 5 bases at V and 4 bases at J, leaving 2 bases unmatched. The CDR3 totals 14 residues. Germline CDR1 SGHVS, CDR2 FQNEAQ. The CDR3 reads CASSRTGGNQPQHF. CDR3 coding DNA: TGTGCCAGCAGCCGGACAGGGGGGAATCAGCCCCAGCATTTT.

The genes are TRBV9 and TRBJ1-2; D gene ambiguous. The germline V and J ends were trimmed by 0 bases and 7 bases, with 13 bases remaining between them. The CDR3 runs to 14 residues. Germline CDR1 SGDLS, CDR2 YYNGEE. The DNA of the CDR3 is TGTGCCAGCAGCGTAGGGGAGGTATGGGGTGGCTACACCTTC. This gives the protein CASSVGEVWGGYTF.

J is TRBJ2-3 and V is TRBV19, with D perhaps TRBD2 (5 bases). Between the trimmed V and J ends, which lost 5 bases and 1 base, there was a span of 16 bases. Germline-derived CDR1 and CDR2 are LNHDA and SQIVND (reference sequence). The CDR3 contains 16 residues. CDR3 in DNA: TGTGCCAGTAGTCCCGCGGAGGCGGTAGGCACAGATACGCAGTATTTT. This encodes CASSPAEAVGTDTQYF.

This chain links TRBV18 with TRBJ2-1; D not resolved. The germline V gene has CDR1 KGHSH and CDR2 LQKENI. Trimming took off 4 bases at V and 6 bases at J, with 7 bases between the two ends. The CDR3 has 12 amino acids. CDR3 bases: TGTGCCAGCTCACTACTCATCAATGAGCAGTTCTTC. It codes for CASSLLINEQFF.

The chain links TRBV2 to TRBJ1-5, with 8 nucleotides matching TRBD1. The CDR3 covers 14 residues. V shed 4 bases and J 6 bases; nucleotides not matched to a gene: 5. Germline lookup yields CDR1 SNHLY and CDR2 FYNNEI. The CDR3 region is CASSGTGSTQPQHF. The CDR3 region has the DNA TGTGCCAGCAGTGGGACAGGGTCAACTCAGCCCCAGCATTTT. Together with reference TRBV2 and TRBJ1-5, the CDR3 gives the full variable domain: EPEVTQTPSHQVTQMGQEVILRCVPISNHLYFYWYRQILGQKVEFLVSFYNNEISEKSEIFDDQFSVERPDGSNFTLKIRSTKLEDSAMYFCASSGTGSTQPQHFGDGTRLSIL.

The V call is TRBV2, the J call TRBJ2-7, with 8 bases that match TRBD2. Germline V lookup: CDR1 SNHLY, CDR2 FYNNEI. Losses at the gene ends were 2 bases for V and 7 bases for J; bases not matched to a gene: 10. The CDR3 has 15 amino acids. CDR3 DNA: TGTGCCAGCAGTGAATTCCCGGGAGGGCCCAAGGAGCAGTACTTC. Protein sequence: CASSEFPGGPKEQYF.